These T cell receptor beta chains were read from a single sample in a study of blood T cell repertoires in COVID-19. Here immunoSEQ multiplex PCR was the method, and the copy in TCRdb shows in-frame clones only, minus some. This sample has about 260,000 clones; about 87% occur once, and the top ten carry around 5%. The sequencing input was peripheral blood. These TCRs come from a woman in her sixties or seventies with COVID-19, enrolled during active disease. Both conserved end residues are part of each CDR3. Each record gives: clone size, D gene, V gene, J gene, CDR3 protein, CDR3 DNA. A D gene is named only where the DNA matches it firmly. Clone size is stated in some rows and not others, as once, few, many or a class when expanded.

size: .
D: .
V: TRBV9
J: TRBJ2-7
CDR3: CASSLSWTAYEQYF
DNA: TGTGCCAGCAGCCTTTCCTGGACAGCCTACGAGCAGTACTTC

size: once
D: .
V: TRBV6-5
J: TRBJ1-5
CDR3: CASTLERDRNQPQHF
DNA: TGTGCCAGCACCCTCGAGAGGGATCGCAATCAGCCCCAGCATTTT

size: .
D: .
V: TRBV27
J: TRBJ2-7
CDR3: CASYPFGEPSITRYEQYF
DNA: TGTGCCAGCTACCCCTTCGGGGAACCCTCCATAACCCGCTACGAGCAGTACTTC

size: once
D: TRBD1
V: TRBV10-3
J: TRBJ2-1
CDR3: CAITKDRASANEQFF
DNA: TGTGCCATCACTAAGGACAGGGCCAGTGCTAATGAGCAGTTCTTC

size: .
D: TRBD1
V: TRBV9
J: TRBJ1-1
CDR3: CASSAGDRGRGAEAFF
DNA: TGTGCCAGCAGCGCAGGGGACAGGGGGCGAGGGGCTGAAGCTTTCTTT

size: .
D: TRBD2
V: TRBV27
J: TRBJ2-7
CDR3: CASSLAGGPHEQYF
DNA: TGTGCCAGCTCCTTAGCGGGAGGGCCCCACGAGCAGTACTTC

size: .
D: TRBD1
V: TRBV5-5
J: TRBJ2-3
CDR3: CASSLEGGQGLGTQYF
DNA: TGTGCCAGCAGCTTGGAGGGGGGACAGGGTCTCGGTACGCAGTATTTT

size: .
D: .
V: TRBV30
J: TRBJ2-7
CDR3: CAWKDSYEQYF
DNA: TGTGCCTGGAAGGACAGCTACGAGCAGTACTTC

size: .
D: TRBD2
V: TRBV5-6
J: TRBJ2-1
CDR3: CASSLSGRAKYNEQFF
DNA: TGTGCCAGCAGCTTGAGTGGGAGGGCCAAATACAATGAGCAGTTCTTC

size: .
D: .
V: TRBV20-1
J: TRBJ2-1
CDR3: CSARVDEQFF
DNA: TGCAGTGCTAGAGTCGATGAGCAGTTCTTC

size: once
D: .
V: TRBV9
J: TRBJ2-5
CDR3: CASSVVGDILQATQYF
DNA: TGTGCCAGCAGCGTCGTAGGGGACATTCTGCAGGCGACCCAGTACTTC

size: .
D: TRBD1
V: TRBV19
J: TRBJ2-5
CDR3: CASSTLDRGQTQYF
DNA: TGTGCCAGTAGTACCCTGGACAGGGGTCAGACCCAGTACTTC

size: .
D: .
V: TRBV6-2/TRBV6-3
J: TRBJ1-6
CDR3: CASSRGQSESPLHF
DNA: TGTGCCAGCAGCCGAGGACAGTCCGAGTCACCCCTCCACTTT

size: .
D: TRBD1
V: TRBV3-1/TRBV3-2
J: TRBJ2-1
CDR3: CASRRDRYNEQFF
DNA: TGTGCCAGCAGACGGGACAGATACAATGAGCAGTTCTTC

size: .
D: .
V: TRBV14
J: TRBJ1-6
CDR3: CASSHRWGGNSPLHF
DNA: TGTGCCAGCAGCCATAGGTGGGGAGGAAATTCACCCCTCCACTTT

size: .
D: TRBD2
V: TRBV5-1
J: TRBJ2-7
CDR3: CASSWGTSGSHEQYF
DNA: TGCGCCAGCAGCTGGGGGACTAGCGGGAGCCACGAGCAGTACTTC

size: .
D: .
V: TRBV28
J: TRBJ2-7
CDR3: CASNFYSGVGEQYF
DNA: TGTGCCAGCAACTTTTATTCAGGGGTGGGAGAGCAGTACTTC

size: .
D: .
V: TRBV5-1
J: TRBJ1-2
CDR3: CASRNKTGYYGYTF
DNA: TGCGCCAGCAGAAATAAGACAGGCTACTATGGCTACACCTTC

size: .
D: .
V: TRBV4-1
J: TRBJ1-1
CDR3: CASSPRGPTEAFF
DNA: TGCGCCAGCAGCCCTCGAGGGCCCACTGAAGCTTTCTTT

size: .
D: .
V: TRBV19
J: TRBJ1-2
CDR3: CASSIGGRTSNYGYTF
DNA: TGTGCCAGTAGTATCGGAGGGCGGACTTCTAACTATGGCTACACCTTC

size: .
D: .
V: TRBV5-1
J: TRBJ2-3
CDR3: CASSLGLADTQYF
DNA: TGCGCCAGCAGCTTGGGACTAGCAGATACGCAGTATTTT

size: .
D: .
V: TRBV19
J: TRBJ1-4
CDR3: CASSIGPGRLEKLFF
DNA: TGTGCCAGTAGTATTGGGCCAGGGAGGTTGGAAAAACTGTTTTTT

size: .
D: TRBD2
V: TRBV7-2
J: TRBJ2-7
CDR3: CASTRLAGTGRTYEQYF
DNA: TGTGCCAGCACAAGACTAGCGGGGACCGGGCGGACATACGAGCAGTACTTC

size: .
D: TRBD1
V: TRBV30
J: TRBJ1-4
CDR3: CAWGHRGFGKLFF
DNA: TGTGCCTGGGGACACAGGGGATTTGGAAAACTGTTTTTT

size: .
D: TRBD2
V: TRBV7-3
J: TRBJ2-1
CDR3: CASSTGLAGGQGEQFF
DNA: TGTGCCAGCAGCACGGGACTAGCGGGAGGTCAAGGTGAGCAGTTCTTC

size: .
D: TRBD1
V: TRBV19
J: TRBJ1-1
CDR3: CASAMDRGTTEAFF
DNA: TGTGCCAGTGCGATGGACAGGGGTACGACTGAAGCTTTCTTT

size: .
D: .
V: TRBV27
J: TRBJ1-2
CDR3: CASSYRSVLNYGYTF
DNA: TGTGCCAGCAGTTACCGGTCGGTTCTTAACTATGGCTACACCTTC

size: .
D: .
V: TRBV7-8
J: TRBJ2-3
CDR3: CASSLDTGTDTQYF
DNA: TGTGCCAGCAGCTTAGATACGGGGACAGATACGCAGTATTTT

size: .
D: TRBD1
V: TRBV7-3
J: TRBJ2-2
CDR3: CASSATGLTNTGELFF
DNA: TGTGCCAGCAGTGCGACAGGGTTAACGAACACCGGGGAGCTGTTTTTT

size: .
D: TRBD1
V: TRBV7-2
J: TRBJ1-5
CDR3: CASSSQGDKPQHF
DNA: TGTGCCAGCAGCTCCCAGGGGGATAAGCCCCAGCATTTT

size: .
D: TRBD1
V: TRBV5-1
J: TRBJ1-1
CDR3: CASRYDRDTEAFF
DNA: TGCGCCAGCAGATACGACAGGGATACTGAAGCTTTCTTT

size: once
D: .
V: TRBV19
J: TRBJ1-2
CDR3: CASTEQGTHYGYTF
DNA: TGTGCCAGTACCGAACAAGGGACTCACTATGGCTACACCTTC

size: .
D: .
V: TRBV7-3
J: TRBJ2-3
CDR3: CASSPSVLGPTDTQYF
DNA: TGTGCCAGCAGCCCGTCTGTTTTGGGGCCCACAGATACGCAGTATTTT

size: .
D: TRBD2
V: TRBV7-2
J: TRBJ2-7
CDR3: CASSLVSGTSSYEQYF
DNA: TGTGCCAGCAGCTTAGTCTCCGGGACTAGCTCCTACGAGCAGTACTTC

size: .
D: TRBD2
V: TRBV19
J: TRBJ2-1
CDR3: CASSISLHGLAGGNEQFF
DNA: TGTGCCAGTAGTATCTCGCTTCACGGACTAGCGGGAGGCAATGAGCAGTTCTTC

size: .
D: .
V: TRBV5-1
J: TRBJ1-5
CDR3: CASSSRQGMTGEPQHF
DNA: TGCGCCAGCAGCTCCCGACAAGGGATGACCGGGGAGCCCCAGCATTTT

size: .
D: .
V: TRBV29-1
J: TRBJ2-7
CDR3: CSVSRGEFYEQYF
DNA: TGCAGCGTGTCCAGGGGGGAATTCTACGAGCAGTACTTC

size: .
D: TRBD1
V: TRBV30
J: TRBJ1-2
CDR3: CALERTGGYGYTF
DNA: TGTGCCTTGGAAAGGACAGGGGGCTATGGCTACACCTTC

size: .
D: TRBD2
V: TRBV7-9
J: TRBJ2-6
CDR3: CASSLGAGGSGANVLTF
DNA: TGTGCCAGCAGCTTAGGGGCGGGGGGCTCTGGGGCCAACGTCCTGACTTTC

size: .
D: TRBD1
V: TRBV6-5
J: TRBJ1-5
CDR3: CASIQEGTGRQPQHF
DNA: TGTGCCAGCATCCAAGAAGGGACAGGGAGGCAGCCCCAGCATTTT

size: .
D: .
V: TRBV10-2
J: TRBJ1-3
CDR3: CASSLDSSGNTIYF
DNA: TGCGCCAGCAGCCTGGACAGCTCTGGAAACACCATATATTTT

size: .
D: .
V: TRBV6-5
J: TRBJ2-1
CDR3: CASSFRDSQYNEQFF
DNA: TGTGCCAGCAGTTTCCGGGACTCACAGTACAATGAGCAGTTCTTC

size: .
D: TRBD2
V: TRBV5-1
J: TRBJ2-3
CDR3: CASSLGRGVGTDTQYF
DNA: TGCGCCAGCAGCTTGGGCCGGGGGGTCGGCACAGATACGCAGTATTTT

size: .
D: .
V: TRBV11-2
J: TRBJ2-5
CDR3: CASSLDTQGTQYF
DNA: TGTGCCAGCAGCTTAGACACCCAGGGGACCCAGTACTTC

size: .
D: TRBD1
V: TRBV7-9
J: TRBJ2-7
CDR3: CASGPGTGGRWYEQYF
DNA: TGTGCCAGCGGACCCGGGACAGGGGGCCGCTGGTACGAGCAGTACTTC

size: .
D: TRBD1
V: TRBV6-6
J: TRBJ1-1
CDR3: CASSYTGLGTGTEAFF
DNA: TGTGCCAGCAGTTACACGGGACTCGGGACAGGGACTGAAGCTTTCTTT

size: .
D: .
V: TRBV2
J: TRBJ1-2
CDR3: CASMSPFETVNNYGYTF
DNA: TGTGCCAGCATGAGCCCATTCGAGACAGTAAATAACTATGGCTACACCTTC

size: .
D: .
V: TRBV20-1
J: TRBJ1-1
CDR3: CSASRGGPAEAFF
DNA: TGCAGTGCTAGTAGGGGGGGCCCGGCTGAAGCTTTCTTT

size: .
D: TRBD1
V: TRBV6-1
J: TRBJ1-3
CDR3: CASSERRTGWSGNTIYF
DNA: TGTGCCAGCAGTGAACGGAGGACAGGGTGGTCTGGAAACACCATATATTTT

size: .
D: TRBD2
V: TRBV19
J: TRBJ2-7
CDR3: CASSPWTSGKEQYF
DNA: TGTGCCAGTAGTCCATGGACTAGCGGGAAAGAGCAGTACTTC

size: few
D: TRBD2
V: TRBV27
J: TRBJ2-2
CDR3: CASFSPGTSGSRELFF
DNA: TGTGCCAGCTTTTCCCCCGGGACTAGCGGGAGTCGGGAGCTGTTTTTT

size: .
D: TRBD1
V: TRBV28
J: TRBJ1-2
CDR3: CASSGRTGGSYGYTF
DNA: TGTGCCAGCAGTGGAAGGACAGGGGGTAGCTATGGCTACACCTTC

size: .
D: .
V: TRBV7-8
J: TRBJ1-1
CDR3: CASSLAQGYTEAFF
DNA: TGTGCCAGCAGCCTGGCCCAGGGTTACACTGAAGCTTTCTTT

size: .
D: .
V: TRBV3-1/TRBV3-2
J: TRBJ2-5
CDR3: CASSQEFEKQETQYF
DNA: TGTGCCAGCAGCCAAGAGTTTGAGAAACAAGAGACCCAGTACTTC

size: .
D: TRBD1
V: TRBV28
J: TRBJ2-1
CDR3: CASSQTGSFYNEQFF
DNA: TGTGCCAGCAGTCAGACAGGGAGCTTTTACAATGAGCAGTTCTTC

size: .
D: TRBD2
V: TRBV30
J: TRBJ2-7
CDR3: CAWRLAGGREQYF
DNA: TGTGCCTGGAGGCTAGCGGGAGGGCGAGAGCAGTACTTC

size: .
D: TRBD2
V: TRBV5-1
J: TRBJ2-5
CDR3: CASSPGLAGTETQYF
DNA: TGCGCCAGCAGCCCAGGACTAGCGGGGACGGAGACCCAGTACTTC

size: .
D: .
V: TRBV30
J: TRBJ1-1
CDR3: CAWGGRGMNTEAFF
DNA: TGTGCCTGGGGGGGTAGGGGGATGAACACTGAAGCTTTCTTT

size: .
D: TRBD2
V: TRBV7-8
J: TRBJ2-5
CDR3: CASSLSYPAGIQETQYF
DNA: TGTGCCAGCAGCTTATCTTATCCAGCGGGAATACAAGAGACCCAGTACTTC

size: once
D: .
V: TRBV7-7
J: TRBJ1-4
CDR3: CATSRAPGGGEKLFF
DNA: TGTGCCACCTCCCGGGCCCCGGGGGGAGGGGAAAAACTGTTTTTT